The 23 T cell receptor beta chains listed next were all sequenced from one sample in a study of OX40 agonist ivuxolimab in advanced cancers. The data were produced by immunoSEQ multiplex PCR, yet TCRdb's version contains in-frame clones alone and is incomplete. The sample shows around 140,000 clones, 90% of them seen only once. The sample here was CD4+ or CD8+ T cells sorted from blood, taken in a trial of the OX40 agonist ivuxolimab. The receptors were sampled from an adult with an advanced solid tumor such as melanoma, head and neck, liver or kidney cancer.

Only one count was recorded for this clone. The chain carries TRBV7-2 and TRBJ2-2; a possible D gene is TRBD1 (5 bases). Germline loops: CDR1 SGHTA, CDR2 FQGNSA. The V end was cut by 5 bases, the J end by 4 bases, with 17 bases between. This CDR3 has 16 residues. The CDR3 sequence: CASSQGRVRGTGELFF. CDR3 nucleotides: TGTGCCAGCAGCCAAGGCAGGGTCCGAGGCACCGGGGAGCTGTTTTTT.

The chain carries TRBV18 and TRBJ2-4; D is ambiguous. Looked up from germline, CDR1 is KGHSH and CDR2 is LQKENI. V dropped 3 bases and J dropped 4 bases, with 16 bases sitting between them. The CDR3 has 16 amino acids. CDR3 sequence: CASSPGVGAIKNIQYF. CDR3 in DNA: TGTGCCAGCTCACCTGGGGTCGGAGCCATAAAAAACATTCAGTACTTC. The full variable domain, with the rest looked up from reference TRBV18 and TRBJ2-4, is NAGVMQNPRHLVRRRGQEARLRCSPMKGHSHVYWYRQLPEEGLKFMVYLQKENIIDESGMPKERFSAEFPKEGPSILRIQQVVRGDSAAYFCASSPGVGAIKNIQYFGAGTRLSVL.

The V and J genes are TRBV18 and TRBJ2-3, with unresolved D. From germline, CDR1 is KGHSH and CDR2 LQKENI. The length of the CDR3 is 13 residues. Trimming left V 7 bases short and J 4 bases short, with 12 bases between. CDR3 nucleotide sequence: TGTGCCAGCTACCCTGCCCGGCCAGATACGCAGTATTTT. It is translated as CASYPARPDTQYF.

This clone was seen a few times. This chain uses TRBV30 with TRBJ2-1; possibly TRBD1 for D (6 bases). CDR1 is GTSNPN and CDR2 is SVGIG in the germline V gene (reference sequence). Trimming pared 6 bases from V and 4 bases from J, leaving 10 bases between. The CDR3 consists of 12 residues. The CDR3 DNA is TGTGCCTGCAATACAGGGTACAATGAGCAGTTCTTC. Its protein product is CACNTGYNEQFF. The full variable domain, with the rest looked up from reference TRBV30 and TRBJ2-1, is SQTIHQWPATLVQPVGSPLSLECTVEGTSNPNLYWYRQAAGRGLQLLFYSVGIGQISSEVPQNLSASRPQDRQFILSSKKLLLSDSGFYLCACNTGYNEQFFGPGTRLTVL.

This sequence joins TRBV5-6 and TRBJ2-1; 10 nucleotides line up with TRBD1. V gave up 3 bases and J gave up 4 bases; unmatched junction bases: 4. There are 15 residues in the CDR3. Germline lookup yields CDR1 SGHDT and CDR2 YYEEEE. CDR3 residues: CASSYRDRGYNEQFF. CDR3 DNA: TGTGCCAGCAGCTACCGGGACAGGGGATACAATGAGCAGTTCTTC.

The rearrangement joins TRBV5-1 to TRBJ1-5; D uncertain. With 0 bases removed from V and 0 bases from J, the gap between germline ends came to 7 bases. Germline V gene sequence: CDR1 SGHRS, CDR2 YFSETQ. The CDR3 is made up of 15 amino acids. CDR3 coding DNA: TGCGCCAGCAGCTTGGACATTAATAGCAATCAGCCCCAGCATTTT. It encodes CASSLDINSNQPQHF.

The V gene is TRBV19, the J gene TRBJ2-1; perhaps D is TRBD1 or TRBD2 (5 bases each). The germline CDR1 and CDR2 sequences are LNHDA and SQIVND (reference sequence). Trimming removed 6 bases at V and 4 bases at J, with 19 bases between. The CDR3 is 16 amino acids. In DNA form, the CDR3 reads TGTGCCAGTAGGCTAGGGGCGGGTACCTTATACAATGAGCAGTTCTTC. This translates into CASRLGAGTLYNEQFF.

The J gene is TRBJ1-5, the V gene TRBV19; D not certain. The CDR3 is made up of 14 amino acids. Trimming pared 0 bases from V and 4 bases from J, leaving 7 bases between. The germline gives CDR1 LNHDA, CDR2 SQIVND (reference sequence). This chain's CDR3 is CASSIDSGNQPQHF. The CDR3 DNA follows: TGTGCCAGTAGTATAGATTCGGGTAATCAGCCCCAGCATTTT.

V usage is TRBV5-1 and J usage is TRBJ2-5; no clear D gene. This CDR3 region has 15 residues. Looked up from germline, CDR1 is SGHRS and CDR2 is YFSETQ. The ends were cut back, 1 base at V and 5 bases at J, with 15 bases in the middle. The CDR3 bases are TGCGCCAGCAGCTTGACACAGATTAAACGTGAGACCCAGTACTTC. Protein sequence: CASSLTQIKRETQYF.

This clone came up once. This chain connects TRBV6-1 to TRBJ1-3; perhaps TRBD1 as D (5 bases). The CDR3 consists of 17 residues. Trimming stripped 4 bases from V and 5 bases from J, with 21 bases between. Looked up from germline, CDR1 is MNHNS and CDR2 is SASEGT. CDR3 sequence: CASSAGGVGTTRNTIYF. Here the CDR3 DNA reads TGTGCCAGCAGTGCGGGGGGAGTCGGGACCACAAGAAACACCATATATTTT.

About this clone itself: Other DNA sequences in the sample encode the same CDR3. The CDR3 protein is CASSLAGSVSNQPQHF. The CDR3 nucleotides read TGTGCCAGCAGCTTAGCAGGAAGTGTTAGCAATCAGCCCCAGCATTTT. This chain uses TRBV7-9 with TRBJ1-5; D remains ambiguous. The V gene's germline CDR1 is SEHNR and CDR2 FQNEAQ (reference sequence). Trimming left V 0 bases short and J 0 bases short, with 9 bases between. CDR3 length: 16 amino acids.

This clone was observed a single time. The V and J genes are TRBV7-8 and TRBJ1-6; D is perhaps TRBD1 (6 bases). The CDR3 runs to 16 residues. Looked up from germline, CDR1 is SGHVS and CDR2 is FQNEAQ. Trimming pared 3 bases from V and 0 bases from J, leaving 9 bases between. CDR3 protein: CASSFQGSSYNSPLHF. DNA for the CDR3: TGTGCCAGCAGCTTCCAGGGGAGCTCCTATAATTCACCCCTCCACTTT.

The chain joins TRBV6-6 to TRBJ2-7; perhaps TRBD1 as D (5 bases). V was trimmed by 6 bases and J by 4 bases, leaving 19 bases between them. Germline-derived CDR1 and CDR2 are MNHNY and SVGAGI (reference sequence). CDR3 length: 15 amino acids. Written as DNA, the CDR3 is TGTGCCAGCAGCCGACGCCAGGGTCTGCCATACGAGCAGTACTTC. Translated, it gives CASSRRQGLPYEQYF.

V gene TRBV27 combines with J gene TRBJ1-1, with D hard to call. The germline V gene has CDR1 MNHEY and CDR2 SMNVEV (reference sequence). With 6 bases removed from V and 10 bases from J, the gap between germline ends came to 12 bases. The CDR3 has 11 residues. The DNA of the CDR3 is TGTGCCAGCAGATCTGAGACCCGAGCTTTCTTT. It yields the protein CASRSETRAFF.

The chain links TRBV5-1 to TRBJ2-5; D uncertain. The J call may be faulty, since TRBJ2-7 better matches the DNA end. Germline assignment: CDR1 SGHRS and CDR2 YFSETQ. CDR3 size: 15 residues. The CDR3 DNA reads as TGCGCCAGCAGCTTGGAAGACTTCAGCTCCTACGAGCAGTACTTC. This translates into CASSLEDFSSYEQYF.

The chain joins TRBV20-1 to TRBJ2-1; D is unresolved. CDR3 length: 10 residues. Deletions cut 5 bases from V and 9 bases from J, with 8 bases between. The germline V gene encodes CDR1 DFQATT and CDR2 SNEGSKA (reference sequence). The CDR3 DNA follows: TGCAGTGCTGAAAAGGGTGAGCAGTTCTTC. It codes for CSAEKGEQFF.

The chain joins TRBV10-2 to TRBJ1-4; no firm D call. Germline V gene data show CDR1 as WSHSY and CDR2 as SAAADI. The CDR3 runs to 12 residues. V shed 5 bases and J shed 0 bases, with 1 base lying between them. CDR3 sequence (DNA): TGCGCCAGCAGTCCAACTAATGAAAAACTGTTTTTT. It yields the protein CASSPTNEKLFF.

This clone was detected once. The DNA of the CDR3 is TGTGCCAGCAGCTTATATGAGACCCAGTACTTC. Protein product: CASSLYETQYF. The chain is built from TRBV11-3 and TRBJ2-5; D gene ambiguous. Looked up from germline, CDR1 is SGHNT and CDR2 is YENEEA. This CDR3 has 11 residues. Trimming stripped 2 bases from V and 5 bases from J, with 3 bases between. The whole variable domain, remainder taken from reference TRBV11-3 and TRBJ2-5, is EAGVVQSPRYKIIEKKQPVAFWCNPISGHNTLYWYLQNLGQGPELLIRYENEEAVDDSQLPKDRFSAERLKGVDSTLKIQPAELGDSAVYLCASSLYETQYFGPGTRLLVL.

V is TRBV9 and J is TRBJ2-1; D call uncertain. The V gene's germline CDR1 is SGDLS and CDR2 YYNGEE. V was trimmed by 2 bases and J by 0 bases, leaving 18 bases between them. The CDR3 extends over 18 amino acids. The CDR3 region is CASSVTFSGGSSYNEQFF. In DNA, the CDR3 is TGTGCCAGCAGCGTGACCTTCTCGGGCGGATCCTCCTACAATGAGCAGTTCTTC.

This clone was detected a few times. V and J are TRBV19 and TRBJ1-5, with 8 bases aligning to TRBD1. V dropped 5 bases and J dropped 6; count of bases not matched to a gene: 6. Germline loops: CDR1 LNHDA, CDR2 SQIVND (reference sequence). This CDR3 comprises 14 residues. This CDR3 reads CASSRTGLGQPQHF. The CDR3 DNA reads as TGTGCCAGTAGTCGGACAGGGTTGGGTCAGCCCCAGCATTTT.

This clone was detected once. V is TRBV2 and J is TRBJ2-2; 8 nucleotides agree with TRBD2. Germline lookup yields CDR1 SNHLY and CDR2 FYNNEI. The V gene end was trimmed by 4 bases and the J gene end by 5 bases; junction bases not matched to a gene: 6. CDR3 size: 15 residues. CDR3 protein: CASSVSGRGTGELFF. In DNA, the CDR3 is TGTGCCAGCAGTGTCAGCGGGAGAGGGACCGGGGAGCTGTTTTTT.

The V gene is TRBV9, the J gene TRBJ2-7; no definite D call. CDR1 is SGDLS, CDR2 YYNGEE, per germline. V lost 0 bases, J lost 9 bases, and 13 bases lay in between. CDR3 length: 13 residues. For the CDR3, the DNA is TGTGCCAGCAGCGTAGATGCTTCCCCGCGGCAGTACTTC. Translated: CASSVDASPRQYF.

V and J are TRBV6-6 and TRBJ1-3, with 7 bases identical to TRBD1. Germline V lookup: CDR1 MNHNY, CDR2 SVGAGI (reference sequence). The CDR3 runs to 15 residues. Trimming at V came to 4 bases and at J to 0 bases, leaving 3 bases not matched to a gene. The CDR3 DNA follows: TGTGCCAGCAGTTCCAGGGGGTCCTCTGGAAACACCATATATTTT. It codes for CASSSRGSSGNTIYF.